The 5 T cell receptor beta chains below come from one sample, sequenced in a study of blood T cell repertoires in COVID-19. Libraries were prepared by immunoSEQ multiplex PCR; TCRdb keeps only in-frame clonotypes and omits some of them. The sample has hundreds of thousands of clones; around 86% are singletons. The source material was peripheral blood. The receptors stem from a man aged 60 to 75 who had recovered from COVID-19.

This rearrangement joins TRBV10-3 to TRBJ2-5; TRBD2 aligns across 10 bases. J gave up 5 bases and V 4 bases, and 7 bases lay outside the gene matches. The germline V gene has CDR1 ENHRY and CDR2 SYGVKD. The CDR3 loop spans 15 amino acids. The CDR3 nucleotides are TGTGCCATCAGTGGGGGTCCAGCGGGAGGGGAGACCCAGTACTTC. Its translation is CAISGGPAGGETQYF.

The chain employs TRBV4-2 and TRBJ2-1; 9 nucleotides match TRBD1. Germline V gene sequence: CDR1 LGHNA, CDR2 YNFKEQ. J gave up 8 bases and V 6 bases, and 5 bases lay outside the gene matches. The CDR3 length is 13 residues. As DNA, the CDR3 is TGTGCCAGCAGACTAACAGGGGGCTATGAGCAGTTCTTC. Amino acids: CASRLTGGYEQFF.

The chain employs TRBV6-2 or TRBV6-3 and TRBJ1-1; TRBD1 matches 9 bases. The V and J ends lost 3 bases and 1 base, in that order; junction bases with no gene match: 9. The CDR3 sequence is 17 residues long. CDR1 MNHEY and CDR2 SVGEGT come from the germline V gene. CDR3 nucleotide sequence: TGTGCCAGCAGTTATTCAACAGGGGGCCTTGGGAACACTGAAGCTTTCTTT. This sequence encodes CASSYSTGGLGNTEAFF.

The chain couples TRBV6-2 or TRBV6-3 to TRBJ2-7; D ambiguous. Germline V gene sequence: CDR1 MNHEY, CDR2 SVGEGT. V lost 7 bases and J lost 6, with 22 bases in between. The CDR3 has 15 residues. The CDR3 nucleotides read TGTGCCAGCAACCCCTATTGGCAAAACCCGGGCGAGCAGTACTTC. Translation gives CASNPYWQNPGEQYF.

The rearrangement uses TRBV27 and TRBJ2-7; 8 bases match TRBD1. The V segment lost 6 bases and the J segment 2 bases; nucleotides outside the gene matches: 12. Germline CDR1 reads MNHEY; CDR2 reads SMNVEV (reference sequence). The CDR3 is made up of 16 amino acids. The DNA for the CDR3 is TGTGCCAGCAGGCCTTATCAGGACAGGGTAACCTACGAGCAGTACTTC. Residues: CASRPYQDRVTYEQYF.